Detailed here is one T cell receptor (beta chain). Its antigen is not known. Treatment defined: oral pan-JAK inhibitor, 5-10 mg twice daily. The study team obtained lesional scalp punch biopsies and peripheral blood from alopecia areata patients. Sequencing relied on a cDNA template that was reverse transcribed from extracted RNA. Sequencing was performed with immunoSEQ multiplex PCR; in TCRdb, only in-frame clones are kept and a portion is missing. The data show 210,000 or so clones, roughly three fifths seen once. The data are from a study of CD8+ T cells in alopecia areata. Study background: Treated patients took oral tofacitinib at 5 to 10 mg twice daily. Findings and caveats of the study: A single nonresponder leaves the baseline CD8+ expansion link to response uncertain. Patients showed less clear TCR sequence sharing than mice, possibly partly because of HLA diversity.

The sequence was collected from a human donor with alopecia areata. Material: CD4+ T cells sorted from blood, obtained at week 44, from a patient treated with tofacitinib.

The CDR3 DNA is TGTGCCAGCAGAAGAGCCGAAGTCCACACCGGGGAGCTGTTTTTT. Amino acids: CASRRAEVHTGELFF. The chain recombines TRBV6-5 with TRBJ2-2; unclear D gene. CDR1 MNHEY and CDR2 SVGAGI come from the germline V gene. The CDR3 runs to 15 residues. V was shortened by 6 bases and J by 3 bases, with 14 bases between the two germline ends.